This passage covers 17 T cell receptor beta chains from one sample sequenced in a study of Ad26.COV2.S vaccination and SARS-CoV-2 variants (dated by TCRdb to the early 2020s). The time point label, read with the paper, signifies: individuals recovered from natural SARS-CoV-2 infection. The receptor library was made with the immunoSEQ multiplex PCR assay. TCRdb stores this immuneACCESS table with in-frame sequences only. Part of the clones is absent; in the studies checked, under half of the shortfall reflects unresolved V genes, and no reason is known for the rest. The sample table contains roughly 100,000 clones; only one count was recorded for around 80% of them. The top ten constitute roughly a sixth of the sample. The material was peripheral blood, obtained after recovery from COVID-19. The receptors shown here come from a human donor who had recovered from COVID-19.

This clone was counted a single time. The chain recombines TRBV6-5 with TRBJ1-4; D perhaps matches TRBD1 (5 bases). The CDR3 runs to 14 residues. CDR1 is MNHEY and CDR2 is SVGAGI in the germline V gene. With 7 bases removed from V and 7 bases from J, the gap between germline ends came to 16 bases. CDR3 bases: TGTGCCAGCATCAGGGAATTCGGGAGTGAAAAACTGTTTTTT. As protein: CASIREFGSEKLFF.

The chain couples TRBV5-4 to TRBJ2-3, with D possibly being TRBD1 (6 bases). The ends were cut back, 0 bases at V and 2 bases at J, with 13 bases in the middle. This CDR3 is 16 amino acids long. Germline values: CDR1 SGHNT, CDR2 YYREEE (reference sequence). The CDR3 here is CASSLVTGPTTDTQYF. The CDR3 DNA reads as TGTGCCAGCAGCTTGGTGACAGGACCAACCACAGATACGCAGTATTTT.

The rearrangement links TRBV29-1 to TRBJ1-1; 8 bases agree with TRBD1. The CDR3 runs 18 residues. Trimming at V came to 0 bases and at J to 6 bases, leaving 18 bases not matched to a gene. Germline CDR1 SQVTM, CDR2 ANQGSEA. This CDR3 is CSVEDRDRFTTVRSEAFF. CDR3 sequence (DNA): TGCAGCGTTGAAGATAGGGACAGGTTTACGACTGTTCGTTCTGAAGCTTTCTTT.

The chain is built from TRBV7-3 and TRBJ2-5; 11 bases align to TRBD2. CDR1 is SGHTA and CDR2 is FQGTGA in the germline V gene. The ends lost 4 bases at V and 5 bases at J; junction bases unmatched: 6. The CDR3 runs to 15 residues. CDR3 sequence: CASSSIAGGLETQYF. CDR3 sequence (DNA): TGTGCCAGCAGCTCCATAGCGGGGGGGCTCGAGACCCAGTACTTC.

This chain links TRBV5-4 with TRBJ1-3, with TRBD1 as a possible D gene (5 bases). Germline V gene sequence: CDR1 SGHNT, CDR2 YYREEE (reference sequence). Trimming shortened V by 7 bases and J by 3 bases, and 17 bases separated the two germline ends. This CDR3 is built from 15 residues. CDR3 sequence (DNA): TGTGCCAGCGCCCTCCGTCCAGGGATTGGAAACACCATATATTTT. Translating gives CASALRPGIGNTIYF. Looking up the rest from reference TRBV5-4 and TRBJ1-3 gives the full variable domain: ETGVTQSPTHLIKTRGQQVTLRCSSQSGHNTVSWYQQALGQGPQFIFQYYREEENGRGNFPPRFSGLQFPNYSSELNVNALELDDSALYLCASALRPGIGNTIYFGEGSWLTVV.

The chain is built from TRBV28 and TRBJ2-1; D could derive from TRBD1 or TRBD2 (5 bases each). The CDR3 is made up of 13 amino acids. In germline, CDR1 is MDHEN, CDR2 SYDVKM. Trimming left V 1 base short and J 11 bases short, with 12 bases between. The CDR3 DNA reads as TGTGCCAGCAGTTTATCGGATCCGGGACAGCAGTTCTTC. It encodes CASSLSDPGQQFF.

The chain combines TRBV15 with TRBJ2-3, with 7 bases identical to TRBD2. V shed 5 bases, J shed 4 bases, and the junction held 6 bases outside the gene matches. CDR1 LNHNV and CDR2 YYDKDF come from the germline V gene (reference sequence). This CDR3 is built from 14 residues. Here the CDR3 reads CATSDRGGADTQYF. In DNA, the CDR3 is TGTGCCACCAGCGATCGGGGAGGGGCAGATACGCAGTATTTT.

The chain recombines TRBV19 with TRBJ2-7; weak D call: TRBD1 (7 bases). Trimming shortened V by 6 bases and J by 2 bases, and 17 bases separated the two germline ends. This CDR3 contains 15 residues. CDR1 is LNHDA, CDR2 SQIVND, per germline (reference sequence). The CDR3 region is CASRQGGTIAYEQYF. The CDR3 region has the DNA TGTGCCAGTAGGCAGGGGGGAACGATTGCCTACGAGCAGTACTTC.

The chain employs TRBV7-9 and TRBJ2-1; D gene ambiguous. The V and J ends lost 0 bases and 7 bases respectively, with 1 base between them. Germline V CDR1 and CDR2: SEHNR, FQNEAQ (reference sequence). The CDR3 extends over 11 amino acids. DNA of the CDR3: TGTGCCAGCAGCTTAGCTAATGAGCAGTTCTTC. Translated, it gives CASSLANEQFF.

The chain combines TRBV25-1 with TRBJ2-3; tentative D call: TRBD1 (6 bases). Trimming removed 7 bases from V and 1 base from J, with 9 bases in between. This CDR3 has 13 amino acids. Germline V CDR1 and CDR2: MGHDK, SYGVNS. The CDR3 is CASTKGGTDTQYF. The DNA for the CDR3 is TGTGCCAGCACTAAGGGGGGCACAGATACGCAGTATTTT.

The chain is built from TRBV7-9 and TRBJ2-1; possibly TRBD1 or TRBD2 for D (5 bases each). The CDR3 runs to 12 residues. Germline values: CDR1 SEHNR, CDR2 FQNEAQ (reference sequence). V was trimmed by 5 bases and J by 7 bases, leaving 9 bases between them. CDR3 region: CASSHGGNEQFF. CDR3 bases: TGTGCCAGCAGCCATGGGGGAAATGAGCAGTTCTTC.

The rearrangement links TRBV7-9 to TRBJ1-4, with D maybe TRBD1 (5 bases). V shed 6 bases and J shed 12 bases, with 14 bases lying between them. This CDR3 region has 12 residues. The germline CDR1 and CDR2 sequences are SEHNR and FQNEAQ (reference sequence). This CDR3 reads CASSIGRGQLFF. The CDR3, as DNA: TGTGCCAGCAGTATCGGCCGGGGACAACTGTTTTTT.

This clone was counted only a few times. This CDR3 reads CASSQYGTLSSYEQYF. The CDR3 region has the DNA TGTGCCAGCAGCCAGTATGGGACCCTCAGCTCCTACGAGCAGTACTTC. This chain joins TRBV3-1 (or the pseudogene TRBV3-2) and TRBJ2-7; D possibly matches TRBD1 or TRBD2 (5 bases each). The CDR3 is 16 residues long. Trimming removed 3 bases at V and 0 bases at J, with 15 bases between. Germline V gives CDR1 LGHDT, CDR2 YNNKEL (reference sequence).

There are a few counts of this clone. This chain links TRBV6-1 with TRBJ1-5; no definite D call. Germline values: CDR1 MNHNS, CDR2 SASEGT. V lost 1 base, J lost 3 bases, and 10 bases lay in between. The CDR3 has 15 residues. The CDR3 reads CASSEGSQPNQPQHF. The DNA for the CDR3 is TGTGCCAGCAGTGAAGGGTCCCAACCCAATCAGCCCCAGCATTTT.

The chain is built from TRBV12-3 or TRBV12-4 and TRBJ1-6; unclear D gene. The CDR3 has 12 residues. V lost 9 bases and J 7 bases, leaving 10 bases between the germline ends. DNA of the CDR3: TGTGCCAGTTTAATAGAGAATTCACCCCTCCACTTT. Encoded protein: CASLIENSPLHF.

This clone was recorded a few times. The chain carries TRBV5-4 and TRBJ2-3, with 11 bases lining up with TRBD2. V was clipped by 0 bases and J by 6 bases; unmatched bases: 9. Germline CDR1 SGHNT, CDR2 YYREEE (reference sequence). The CDR3 is 17 amino acids. The CDR3 DNA reads as TGTGCCAGCAGCTTGGGCGTTAGCGGGGGGGCCGGGGATACGCAGTATTTT. It is translated as CASSLGVSGGAGDTQYF.

This chain connects TRBV2 to TRBJ2-5, with D unresolved. V lost 10 bases to trimming and J lost 5 bases, with 20 bases between them. Germline loops: CDR1 SNHLY, CDR2 FYNNEI. This CDR3 has 14 amino acids. CDR3: CATSPGLLGETQYF. Written as DNA, the CDR3 is TGTGCCACCAGCCCCGGGCTGTTGGGGGAGACCCAGTACTTC.